This TCR beta chain was captured in a study of identical twins. Study-wide results and caveats: Twin sharing of out-of-frame TCR alpha was underestimated by models in monozygotic pairs. Potential partial confounding of zero-insertion analyses by invariant MAIT and iNKT cells was noted. Where out-of-frame alpha sequences were twin-shared, they showed excess low generation probability.

Germline V gene data show CDR1 as MDHEN and CDR2 as SYDVKM. J gave up 2 bases and V 5 bases, and 1 base lay outside the gene matches. The CDR3 consists of 15 residues. In this sample, this clonotype turned up many times. What it recognizes is unknown. TCRdb passed the 5' RACE reads through MiXCR, listing each CDR3 protein once. The data contain around 490,000 distinct CDR3 sequences, roughly 15% of them singletons. These data were also reused for a study on yellow fever vaccine responses in identical twins.

This receptor was obtained from a woman between 18 and 30 years old in good health. Sequencing was carried out using CD4+ T cells sorted from blood. This chain uses TRBV28 with TRBJ2-6, with 9 bases matching TRBD1. For the CDR3, the DNA is TGTGCCAGCAGTCACAGGGGGCCTGGGGCCAACGTCCTGACTTTC. Residues: CASSHRGPGANVLTF.